These 29 T cell receptor beta chains were all obtained from the same sample, sequenced in a study of blood T cell repertoires in COVID-19. Some clones are missing from TCRdb's copy, which holds only in-frame ones; the method was immunoSEQ multiplex PCR. The sample consists of around 250,000 clones, approximately 90% of them appearing once. The source material was PBMCs or T cells enriched from blood (not recorded which). The source is a man in his forties or fifties who had been exposed to COVID-19.

The CDR3 loop reads CASSLNGGLYF. The CDR3 DNA sequence: TGTGCCAGCAGTCTAAATGGGGGCTTGTACTTC. The chain combines TRBV27 with TRBJ2-7; tentatively, D is TRBD1 (6 bases). Germline CDR1 reads MNHEY; CDR2 reads SMNVEV (reference sequence). This CDR3 is 11 amino acids long. V lost 5 bases to trimming and J lost 12 bases, with 14 bases between them.

The chain has TRBV11-2 and TRBJ2-1; D is unresolved. Per the germline V gene, CDR1 is SGHAT and CDR2 is FQNNGV. V lost 5 bases and J lost 4, with 15 bases in between. The CDR3 sequence is 15 residues long. The CDR3 protein is CASSPPSSAYNEQFF. In DNA, the CDR3 is TGTGCCAGCAGCCCTCCGTCCAGCGCGTACAATGAGCAGTTCTTC.

The J gene is TRBJ1-1, the V gene TRBV12-3 or TRBV12-4; the D is unclear. This CDR3 region has 13 residues. The V end lost 3 bases, the J end lost 3 bases, and 8 bases lay between the germline ends. The DNA for the CDR3 is TGTGCCAGCAGTTTTCGGCAGGACACTGAAGCTTTCTTT. Protein: CASSFRQDTEAFF.

The chain recombines TRBV6-1 with TRBJ1-1; D is unresolved. This CDR3 has 13 residues. Germline CDR1 MNHNS, CDR2 SASEGT. Trimming left V 2 bases short and J 5 bases short, with 9 bases between. In DNA form, the CDR3 reads TGTGCCAGCAGTGAAAGTTCGGGGACTGAAGCTTTCTTT. Amino acids: CASSESSGTEAFF.

This chain uses TRBV7-3 with TRBJ1-1; a possible D gene is TRBD1 (6 bases). CDR1 is SGHTA and CDR2 is FQGTGA in the germline V gene. This CDR3 is 15 amino acids long. Trimming shortened V by 5 bases and J by 0 bases, and 13 bases separated the two germline ends. The DNA of the CDR3 is TGTGCCAGCAGCCTCCGACAGGTTCTGAACACTGAAGCTTTCTTT. Its translation is CASSLRQVLNTEAFF.

V usage is TRBV2 and J usage is TRBJ2-1; 8 bases map to TRBD2. J gave up 4 bases and V 1 base, and 3 bases lay outside the gene matches. The CDR3 is 15 amino acids. Germline lookup yields CDR1 SNHLY and CDR2 FYNNEI. The CDR3 loop reads CASSEERESYNEQFF. In DNA form, the CDR3 reads TGTGCCAGCAGTGAAGAGCGGGAGTCTTACAATGAGCAGTTCTTC.

J is TRBJ1-3 and V is TRBV9; unclear D gene. CDR3 length: 16 amino acids. V shed 0 bases and J shed 0 bases, with 10 bases lying between them. CDR1 and CDR2 from the germline V gene are SGDLS and YYNGEE. The CDR3 here is CASSVAGESSGNTIYF. As DNA, the CDR3 is TGTGCCAGCAGCGTAGCTGGGGAGAGCTCTGGAAACACCATATATTTT.

The CDR3 loop reads CASSYQGPGDEKLFF. The CDR3 DNA is TGTGCCAGCAGTTACCAGGGCCCGGGGGATGAAAAACTGTTTTTT. This rearrangement joins TRBV28 to TRBJ1-4, with a possible D match to TRBD1 (5 bases). CDR1 and CDR2 from the germline V gene are MDHEN and SYDVKM. This CDR3 is built from 15 residues. V dropped 4 bases and J dropped 6 bases, with 15 bases sitting between them.

The J gene is TRBJ1-5, the V gene TRBV24-1, with D possibly matching TRBD1 (6 bases). Germline lookup yields CDR1 KGHDR and CDR2 SFDVKD. The CDR3 consists of 15 residues. V shed 5 bases and J shed 6 bases, with 16 bases lying between them. CDR3 DNA: TGTGCCACCAGTGGTCCGGGGGGGCTGGGTCAGCCCCAGCATTTT. It codes for CATSGPGGLGQPQHF.

The V and J genes are TRBV5-1 and TRBJ1-1; TRBD1 might be the D (6 bases). The length of the CDR3 is 16 residues. Germline assignment: CDR1 SGHRS and CDR2 YFSETQ. V dropped 0 bases and J dropped 0 bases, with 12 bases sitting between them. The CDR3 spells CASSLVGQNMNTEAFF. The CDR3 DNA sequence: TGCGCCAGCAGCTTGGTAGGACAGAACATGAACACTGAAGCTTTCTTT.

The V call is TRBV27, the J call TRBJ2-7; the D gene is possibly TRBD1 (5 bases). CDR3 length: 12 amino acids. The germline V gene has CDR1 MNHEY and CDR2 SMNVEV (reference sequence). The V gene lost 6 bases and the J gene lost 6 bases, with 12 bases spanning the gap. The CDR3 is CASSRPGREQYF. CDR3 coding DNA: TGTGCCAGCAGCCGACCAGGGCGCGAGCAGTACTTC.

V and J are TRBV11-2 and TRBJ2-2, with TRBD1 matching over 8 bases. The junction had 4 bases not matched to a gene; V was cut back by 6 bases and J by 1 base. The CDR3 totals 15 residues. Germline loops: CDR1 SGHAT, CDR2 FQNNGV. The CDR3 reads CASRPGQGNTGELFF. CDR3 DNA sequence: TGTGCCAGCAGACCCGGACAGGGGAACACCGGGGAGCTGTTTTTT.

The chain combines TRBV19 with TRBJ1-6; D not resolved. Trimming removed 3 bases from V and 4 bases from J, with 7 bases in between. CDR3 size: 14 residues. Per the germline V gene, CDR1 is LNHDA and CDR2 is SQIVND (reference sequence). The CDR3 DNA is TGTGCCAGTAGTATGCAGGCATATAATTCACCCCTCCACTTT. Translating gives CASSMQAYNSPLHF.

The chain combines TRBV19 with TRBJ2-2; 7 nucleotides line up with TRBD1. The CDR3 consists of 14 residues. Germline CDR1 and CDR2: LNHDA and SQIVND (reference sequence). V lost 10 bases to trimming and J lost 3 bases; unmatched junction nucleotides: 8. In nucleotides, the CDR3 is TGTGCCACCTCCGGACAGGCTTACACCGGGGAGCTGTTTTTT. Protein product: CATSGQAYTGELFF.

The chain uses TRBV7-2 and TRBJ2-7; 7 bases align to TRBD2. The V gene end was trimmed by 5 bases and the J gene end by 5 bases; junction bases not matched to a gene: 3. Germline CDR1 SGHTA, CDR2 FQGNSA. The CDR3 covers 12 residues. CDR3 protein: CASSLGGDEQYF. CDR3 sequence (DNA): TGTGCCAGCAGCCTGGGAGGGGACGAGCAGTACTTC.

V and J are TRBV5-1 and TRBJ2-6, with TRBD1 identical over 8 bases. From germline, CDR1 is SGHRS and CDR2 YFSETQ. Losses at the gene ends were 0 bases for V and 0 bases for J; bases not matched to a gene: 5. The CDR3 extends over 18 amino acids. The CDR3 DNA follows: TGCGCCAGCAGCTTGGAGGGGACAGGTGCCTCTGGGGCCAACGTCCTGACTTTC. This encodes CASSLEGTGASGANVLTF.

This chain uses TRBV12-5 with TRBJ2-2, with TRBD2 as a possible D gene (7 bases). The V end lost 4 bases, the J end lost 4 bases, and 16 bases lay between the germline ends. The CDR3 runs to 16 residues. The V gene's germline CDR1 is LGHNT and CDR2 FRNRAP. The CDR3 spells CASGSPGGGLTGELFF. The CDR3 DNA follows: TGTGCTAGTGGTTCACCGGGGGGCGGACTCACCGGGGAGCTGTTTTTT.

The chain employs TRBV19 and TRBJ1-5; 9 bases agree with TRBD1. The V gene's germline CDR1 is LNHDA and CDR2 SQIVND (reference sequence). This CDR3 is 19 amino acids long. J was trimmed by 1 base and V by 9 bases; bases with no gene match: 19. CDR3 coding DNA: TGTGCCAGCACCCTCCGGAGTACAGGGGGCCGGTCGAGCAATCAGCCCCAGCATTTT. The encoded protein is CASTLRSTGGRSSNQPQHF.

The chain joins TRBV27 to TRBJ2-3, with D maybe TRBD2 (6 bases). CDR3 size: 17 residues. Trimming removed 2 bases from V and 4 bases from J, with 19 bases in between. Germline V gene data show CDR1 as MNHEY and CDR2 as SMNVEV (reference sequence). Written as DNA, the CDR3 is TGTGCCAGCAGTTTAATTTCGGGGATCGGGGGTGCAGATACGCAGTATTTT. It is translated as CASSLISGIGGADTQYF.

This clone appeared a few times. V and J are TRBV29-1 and TRBJ2-7; 7 positions match TRBD1. Germline CDR1 and CDR2: SQVTM and ANQGSEA. The CDR3 loop spans 16 amino acids. V lost 6 bases to trimming and J lost 6 bases; unmatched junction nucleotides: 20. The CDR3: CSVTFLGDSGRGEQYF. Written as DNA, the CDR3 is TGCAGCGTAACCTTCCTCGGGGACAGCGGCCGTGGCGAGCAGTACTTC.

The CDR3 here is CASSRRGLQRNYGYTF. The CDR3 DNA sequence: TGTGCCAGCAGCCGAAGGGGGTTACAGAGAAACTATGGCTACACCTTC. The V gene is TRBV3-1 (or the pseudogene TRBV3-2), the J gene TRBJ1-2, with D perhaps matching TRBD1 (6 bases). The CDR3 length is 16 residues. Germline lookup yields CDR1 LGHDT and CDR2 YNNKEL (reference sequence). Trimming removed 4 bases at V and 2 bases at J, with 17 bases between.

This chain uses TRBV6-5 with TRBJ1-2, with D unclear. This CDR3 spans 13 amino acids. Trimming shortened V by 2 bases and J by 0 bases, and 4 bases separated the two germline ends. Germline values: CDR1 MNHEY, CDR2 SVGAGI. CDR3 region: CASSYESNYGYTF. In DNA form, the CDR3 reads TGTGCCAGCAGTTACGAGTCTAACTATGGCTACACCTTC.

This chain's CDR3 is CASSEFSGREDTQYF. CDR3 sequence (DNA): TGTGCCAGCAGTGAATTCAGCGGGAGGGAAGATACGCAGTATTTT. This chain links TRBV2 with TRBJ2-3; 10 positions agree with TRBD2. The V and J ends lost 2 bases and 5 bases, in that order; junction bases with no gene match: 4. CDR3 size: 15 residues. Germline V gene sequence: CDR1 SNHLY, CDR2 FYNNEI.

The chain uses TRBV5-1 and TRBJ1-2; 9 nucleotides align to TRBD1. The J segment lost 6 bases and the V segment lost 4 bases, leaving 10 bases of the junction unmatched. This CDR3 is 15 amino acids long. Germline CDR1 reads SGHRS; CDR2 reads YFSETQ. CDR3 loop: CASSPVPGTGNGYTF. Written as DNA, the CDR3 is TGCGCCAGCAGCCCCGTCCCCGGGACAGGGAATGGCTACACCTTC.

V usage is TRBV19 and J usage is TRBJ2-2; D is perhaps TRBD1 (7 bases). V was shortened by 2 bases and J by 1 base, with 14 bases between the two germline ends. In germline, CDR1 is LNHDA, CDR2 SQIVND (reference sequence). This CDR3 is built from 17 residues. The CDR3 spells CASSIQGGTVNTGELFF. The CDR3 DNA reads as TGTGCCAGTAGTATACAAGGCGGGACAGTGAACACCGGGGAGCTGTTTTTT.

The chain uses TRBV29-1 and TRBJ2-7, with a possible D match to TRBD2 (6 bases). The CDR3 length is 14 residues. Germline loops: CDR1 SQVTM, CDR2 ANQGSEA. The germline V and J ends were trimmed by 4 bases and 1 base, with 14 bases remaining between them. The CDR3 protein is CSVVWRDPSYEQYF. The CDR3, as DNA: TGCAGCGTTGTTTGGAGGGACCCATCCTACGAGCAGTACTTC.

The chain carries TRBV27 and TRBJ1-1; D perhaps matches TRBD1 (5 bases). The CDR3 runs to 13 residues. Germline lookup yields CDR1 MNHEY and CDR2 SMNVEV (reference sequence). V dropped 2 bases and J dropped 4 bases, with 8 bases sitting between them. The CDR3 loop reads CASSLPGGTEAFF. In DNA form, the CDR3 reads TGTGCCAGCAGTTTACCGGGGGGCACTGAAGCTTTCTTT.

This clone is a singleton in its sample. The V and J genes are TRBV27 and TRBJ2-3; tentatively, D is TRBD2 (6 bases). From germline, CDR1 is MNHEY and CDR2 SMNVEV (reference sequence). Between the trimmed V and J ends, which lost 5 bases and 2 bases, there was a span of 17 bases. The CDR3 extends over 16 amino acids. The CDR3 reads CASSTAAAGITDTQYF. In DNA, the CDR3 is TGTGCCAGCAGTACCGCCGCTGCGGGAATCACAGATACGCAGTATTTT.

The chain employs TRBV19 and TRBJ1-1; weak D call: TRBD1 (6 bases). CDR3 length: 16 amino acids. Germline-derived CDR1 and CDR2 are LNHDA and SQIVND (reference sequence). Trimming removed 3 bases at V and 8 bases at J, with 22 bases between. CDR3 DNA: TGTGCCAGTAGTATTGAGAACAGGGCCCTTTACCAGGAAGCTTTCTTT. The encoded protein is CASSIENRALYQEAFF.